This T cell receptor (beta chain) emerged from a study of blood T cell repertoires in COVID-19. Clones were read by immunoSEQ multiplex PCR, and TCRdb kept only the in-frame ones, dropping some. The sample carries roughly 500,000 clones, roughly nine tenths recorded once. This CDR3 comprises 14 residues. With 5 bases removed from V and 4 bases from J, the gap between germline ends came to 15 bases. Germline CDR1 and CDR2: SGHNT and YENEEA. The TCR comes from a young man with COVID-19, enrolled during active disease. The chain carries TRBV11-3 and TRBJ2-7, with D possibly TRBD1 on 7 matching bases. Material for sequencing was peripheral blood. In DNA form, the CDR3 reads TGTGCCAGCAGCCCGCGGGGACAGCGGTACGAGCAGTACTTC. Amino acid sequence: CASSPRGQRYEQYF.